This entry concerns a single T cell receptor beta chain. Its antigen is not identified. The data originate from a study of shared clonotypes between healthy human individuals. Findings and limits, study-wide: Sequencing depth was expected to affect clonotype sharing among donors.

The J segment lost 4 bases and the V segment lost 2 bases, leaving 2 bases of the junction unmatched. Germline CDR1 SGHTA, CDR2 FQGNSA. The CDR3 loop spans 15 amino acids. Using immunoSEQ multiplex PCR, the repertoire was profiled, and TCRdb retains in-frame clones only, with some absent. The table has 400,000 to 600,000 clones, roughly 83% seen once. Healthy HIV-negative adults with no recent acute infections or vaccinations were recruited as donors. Nashville, Tennessee was home to all donors, who were Caucasian adults. This chain joins TRBV7-2 and TRBJ2-7; 13 bases fit TRBD2. The sequencing input was PBMCs. The source of this sequence is a woman between 40 and 55 years old in good health. Some clones in this sample may be carry-over from other donors' samples. The CDR3 is CASSLRTSGRYEQYF. The CDR3 region has the DNA TGTGCCAGCAGCTTAAGGACTAGCGGGAGATACGAGCAGTACTTC.